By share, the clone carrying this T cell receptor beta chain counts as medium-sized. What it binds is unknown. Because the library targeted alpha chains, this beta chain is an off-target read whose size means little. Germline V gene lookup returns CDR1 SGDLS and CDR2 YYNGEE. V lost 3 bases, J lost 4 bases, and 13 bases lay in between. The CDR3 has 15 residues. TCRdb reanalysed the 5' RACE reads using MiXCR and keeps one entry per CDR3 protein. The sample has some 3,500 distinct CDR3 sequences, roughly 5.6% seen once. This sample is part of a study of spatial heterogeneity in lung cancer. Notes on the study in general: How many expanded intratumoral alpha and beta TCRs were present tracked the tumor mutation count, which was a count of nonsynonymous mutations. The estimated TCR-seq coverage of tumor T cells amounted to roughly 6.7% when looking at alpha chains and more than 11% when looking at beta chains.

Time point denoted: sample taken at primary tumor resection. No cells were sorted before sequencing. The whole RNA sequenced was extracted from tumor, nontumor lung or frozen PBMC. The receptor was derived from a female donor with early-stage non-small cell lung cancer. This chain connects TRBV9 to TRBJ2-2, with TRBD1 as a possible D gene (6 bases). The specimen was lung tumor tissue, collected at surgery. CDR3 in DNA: TGTGCCAGCAGCGAGGGACAAGTCCTCACCGGGGAGCTGTTTTTT. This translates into CASSEGQVLTGELFF.